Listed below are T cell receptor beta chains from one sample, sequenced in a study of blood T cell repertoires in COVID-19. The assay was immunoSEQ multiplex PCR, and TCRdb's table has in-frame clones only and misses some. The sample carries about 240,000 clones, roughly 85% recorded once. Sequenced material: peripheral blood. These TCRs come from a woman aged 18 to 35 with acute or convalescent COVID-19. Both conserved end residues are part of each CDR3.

cdr3_aa: CASSMVGSGSEQYF
j_call: TRBJ2-7
v_call: TRBV19
cdr3_length: 14

cdr3_aa: CASSYADRKNTGELFF
j_call: TRBJ2-2
v_call: TRBV6-5
cdr3_length: 16

cdr3_aa: CASSEMGGSETQYF
j_call: TRBJ2-5
v_call: TRBV25-1
cdr3_length: 14

cdr3_aa: CASRLRLVSSSEQYF
j_call: TRBJ2-7
v_call: TRBV28
cdr3_length: 15

cdr3_aa: CASSVGKDTEFHGLFF
j_call: TRBJ2-2
v_call: TRBV9
cdr3_length: 16

cdr3_aa: CASSSRRGSYEQYF
j_call: TRBJ2-7
v_call: TRBV14
cdr3_length: 14

cdr3_aa: CASSQDDQGASYNSPLHF
j_call: TRBJ1-6
v_call: TRBV3-1/TRBV3-2
cdr3_length: 18

cdr3_aa: CAWGRTDNQPQHF
j_call: TRBJ1-5
v_call: TRBV30
cdr3_length: 13

cdr3_aa: CASRLTSTDTQYF
j_call: TRBJ2-3
v_call: TRBV6-5
cdr3_length: 13

cdr3_aa: CASSKQGGLITEAFF
j_call: TRBJ1-1
v_call: TRBV19
cdr3_length: 15

cdr3_aa: CASSLYPPTFENTGELFF
j_call: TRBJ2-2
v_call: TRBV27
cdr3_length: 18

cdr3_aa: CASSPDRYMNTEAFF
j_call: TRBJ1-1
v_call: TRBV7-6
cdr3_length: 15

cdr3_aa: CATHRGKPPYEQYF
j_call: TRBJ2-7
v_call: TRBV15
cdr3_length: 14

cdr3_aa: CASSSRVQDTEAFF
j_call: TRBJ1-1
v_call: TRBV7-6
cdr3_length: 14

cdr3_aa: CASSEGQGSGNTIYF
j_call: TRBJ1-3
v_call: TRBV2
cdr3_length: 15

cdr3_aa: CASSISITTEQYF
j_call: TRBJ2-7
v_call: TRBV19
cdr3_length: 13

cdr3_aa: CARSLVSRCLTGRKGYTF
j_call: TRBJ1-2
v_call: TRBV5-3
cdr3_length: 18

cdr3_aa: CASTPGTLNTEAFF
j_call: TRBJ1-1
v_call: TRBV28
cdr3_length: 14

cdr3_aa: CSVRGGGSPNEQFF
j_call: TRBJ2-1
v_call: TRBV29-1
cdr3_length: 14

cdr3_aa: CASNSGTSQETQYF
j_call: TRBJ2-5
v_call: TRBV5-1
cdr3_length: 14

cdr3_aa: CASSQKLAGGYNEQFF
j_call: TRBJ2-1
v_call: TRBV12-1
cdr3_length: 16

cdr3_aa: CASSDGGTFGYEQYF
j_call: TRBJ2-7
v_call: TRBV2
cdr3_length: 15

cdr3_aa: CASSYGGTGTVGGYTF
j_call: TRBJ1-2
v_call: TRBV6-5
cdr3_length: 16

cdr3_aa: CASSGGLAGANTGELFF
j_call: TRBJ2-2
v_call: TRBV5-1
cdr3_length: 17

cdr3_aa: CASSPGQGRSPLHF
j_call: TRBJ1-6
v_call: TRBV4-3
cdr3_length: 14

cdr3_aa: CASSASGQGAGGGGYTF
j_call: TRBJ1-2
v_call: TRBV6-1
cdr3_length: 17

cdr3_aa: CASSLHTSTNEKLFF
j_call: TRBJ1-4
v_call: TRBV28
cdr3_length: 15

cdr3_aa: CASRGRGTEAFF
j_call: TRBJ1-1
v_call: TRBV10-2
cdr3_length: 12

cdr3_aa: CASSDRQGRTEAFF
j_call: TRBJ1-1
v_call: TRBV2
cdr3_length: 14

cdr3_aa: CASSLSGVLQGYNEQFF
j_call: TRBJ2-1
v_call: TRBV27
cdr3_length: 17

cdr3_aa: CASSRGSGTAYNSPLHF
j_call: TRBJ1-6
v_call: TRBV5-4
cdr3_length: 17

cdr3_aa: CATTLTVSEKLFF
j_call: TRBJ1-4
v_call: TRBV28
cdr3_length: 13

cdr3_aa: CASSWRTSSYEQYF
j_call: TRBJ2-7
v_call: TRBV6-2/TRBV6-3
cdr3_length: 14

cdr3_aa: CASSVDTLNSGANVLTF
j_call: TRBJ2-6
v_call: TRBV5-1
cdr3_length: 17

cdr3_aa: CASSDSSGENTGELFF
j_call: TRBJ2-2
v_call: TRBV6-4
cdr3_length: 16

cdr3_aa: CASRDRGLYEQYF
j_call: TRBJ2-7
v_call: TRBV28
cdr3_length: 13